This TCR beta chain was sequenced in a study of regulatory T cells in long-lasting Graves disease. General study points: Whereas new patients shared 950 to 1,000 public clonotypes, persistent patients shared more, at a few thousand.

This CDR3 comprises 12 residues. Trimming took 4 bases from V and 4 from J, leaving 7 bases between them. This clonotype came up many times. What it recognizes is unknown. The time point was: persistent/refractory GD, antithyroid drugs over 5 years with positive TRAb. RNA extracted from PBMCs served as the sequencing template. iRepertoire HTBI primers and Arm-PCR of CDR3 regions built TCR beta libraries. A single record per CDR3 protein comes from TCRdb applying MiXCR to the multiplex PCR reads. The sample has 650,000 to 850,000 distinct CDR3 sequences, around 30% seen once. The source is a female donor with Graves disease. Sequencing used peripheral blood mononuclear cells (PBMCs), obtained when the disease was refractory, from a patient treated with antithyroid drugs. The chain combines TRBV12-3 or TRBV12-4 with TRBJ1-1, with unresolved D. The CDR3 here is CASSSSITEAFF. The CDR3 nucleotides read TGTGCCAGCAGTTCCTCCATCACTGAAGCTTTCTTT.